Listed below are T cell receptor beta chains from one sample, sequenced in a study of CD8 T cells in Susac syndrome. One entry per CDR3 protein, called by TCRdb with MiXCR from the immunoSEQ multiplex PCR reads. The data contain 200,000 or so distinct CDR3 sequences, 90% to 95% of them singletons. The sequenced material came from CD4+ T cells from PBMCs. Source of these receptors: a human donor with multiple sclerosis. CDR3s include the opening cysteine and the closing phenylalanine or tryptophan. A D gene is named only where the DNA matches it firmly. Some rows have no size entry. The others give once, few or many, or a class for an expanded clone.

TRBV19	.	TRBJ1-5	.	CASSMEGNQPQHF	TGTGCCAGTAGTATGGAGGGGAATCAGCCCCAGCATTTT
TRBV4-2	.	TRBJ2-4	.	CASSQALRTLAKNIQYF	TGTGCCAGCAGCCAAGCCCTCCGGACTCTAGCCAAAAACATTCAGTACTTC
TRBV27	once	TRBJ2-6	TRBD1	CASSFYRGQAGANVLTF	TGTGCCAGCAGTTTTTACAGGGGGCAAGCTGGGGCCAACGTCCTGACTTTC
TRBV15	once	TRBJ2-5	TRBD1	CATSARQGLQETQYF	TGTGCCACCAGCGCTCGACAGGGGCTCCAAGAGACCCAGTACTTC
TRBV18	.	TRBJ2-7	TRBD1	CASSGGQLTYEQYF	TGTGCCAGCTCAGGGGGACAGCTCACCTACGAGCAGTACTTC
TRBV7-3	.	TRBJ2-3	.	CASSSQGGPDTQYF	TGTGCCAGCAGCTCGCAGGGGGGACCAGATACGCAGTATTTT
TRBV20-1	.	TRBJ1-2	.	CSASLLTGTGYTF	TGCAGTGCTAGTTTGTTAACTGGGACGGGCTACACCTTC
TRBV20-1	.	TRBJ1-5	.	CSASGTESNQPQHF	TGCAGTGCTAGCGGGACGGAAAGCAATCAGCCCCAGCATTTT
TRBV3-1	.	TRBJ2-5	TRBD2	CASSQDPGLAVKETQYF	TGTGCCAGCAGCCAAGATCCCGGACTAGCGGTTAAAGAGACCCAGTACTTC
TRBV3-1	.	TRBJ2-1	.	CASSRRAYNEQFF	TGTGCCAGCAGCCGCCGCGCCTACAATGAGCAGTTCTTC
TRBV20-1	.	TRBJ2-1	.	CSARAPTTSPNEQFF	TGCAGTGCTAGGGCCCCCACTACTAGCCCCAATGAGCAGTTCTTC
TRBV18	once	TRBJ1-5	.	CASSTSQEVNQPQHF	TGTGCCAGCTCAACCTCACAGGAGGTCAATCAGCCCCAGCATTTT
TRBV20-1	.	TRBJ1-1	TRBD1	CSGGQGDTEAFF	TGCAGTGGTGGCCAGGGGGACACTGAAGCTTTCTTT
TRBV12-3/TRBV12-4	.	TRBJ2-7	TRBD2	CASRGAGGPGEQYF	TGTGCCAGCAGGGGAGCGGGAGGGCCTGGGGAGCAGTACTTC
TRBV20-1	.	TRBJ2-1	.	CSAPRDYSSYNEQFF	TGCAGTGCTCCTCGAGACTACAGCTCCTACAATGAGCAGTTCTTC
TRBV20-1	few	TRBJ1-2	.	CSARDRANYGYTF	TGCAGTGCTAGAGATCGGGCTAACTATGGCTACACCTTC
TRBV12-3/TRBV12-4	.	TRBJ2-5	.	CASSWRGQETQYF	TGTGCCAGCAGTTGGCGTGGCCAAGAGACCCAGTACTTC
TRBV20-1	.	TRBJ2-7	TRBD1	CSAGQGQDYEQYF	TGCAGTGCTGGTCAGGGACAGGACTACGAGCAGTACTTC
TRBV7-3	.	TRBJ2-1	TRBD2	CASRPGGSYNEQFF	TGTGCCAGCAGGCCGGGGGGCTCCTACAATGAGCAGTTCTTC
TRBV5-6	.	TRBJ1-2	TRBD1	CASSQRQGTWGYTF	TGTGCCAGCAGCCAACGACAGGGTACCTGGGGCTACACCTTC
TRBV10-3	.	TRBJ1-6	TRBD1	CAISGRGTENNSPLHF	TGTGCCATCAGTGGTCGGGGGACAGAGAACAATTCACCCCTCCACTTT
TRBV6-6	.	TRBJ2-7	.	CASPVQGIDEQYF	TGTGCCAGCCCCGTGCAGGGGATAGACGAGCAGTACTTC
TRBV6-2/TRBV6-3	.	TRBJ2-2	TRBD2	CASSVGLAGGTGELFF	TGTGCCAGCAGTGTGGGACTAGCGGGAGGAACCGGGGAGCTGTTTTTT
TRBV24-1	once	TRBJ1-2	.	CATSAPVGAEGSYGYTF	TGTGCCACCAGTGCCCCGGTGGGGGCGGAGGGGAGCTATGGCTACACCTTC
TRBV15	.	TRBJ1-1	.	CATSDYRNTEAFF	TGTGCCACCAGCGATTACAGGAACACTGAAGCTTTCTTT
TRBV5-1	.	TRBJ2-5	.	CASSPTHGQETQYF	TGCGCCAGCAGCCCCACCCACGGACAAGAGACCCAGTACTTC
TRBV3-1	.	TRBJ2-2	.	CASSPRDNTGELFF	TGTGCCAGCAGCCCGAGGGACAACACCGGGGAGCTGTTTTTT
TRBV9	.	TRBJ2-1	TRBD1	CASSFLDRGRYNEQFF	TGTGCCAGCAGCTTTTTGGACAGGGGGCGGTACAATGAGCAGTTCTTC
TRBV12-3/TRBV12-4	.	TRBJ2-4	.	CASSFWGPAKNIQYF	TGTGCCAGCAGTTTTTGGGGGCCGGCCAAAAACATTCAGTACTTC
TRBV3-1	.	TRBJ2-4	.	CASSQATVRGTNIQYF	TGTGCCAGCAGCCAAGCAACGGTCAGGGGCACGAACATTCAGTACTTC
TRBV6-2/TRBV6-3	.	TRBJ1-2	TRBD1	CASSYSTGTFYGYTF	TGTGCCAGCAGTTACTCGACAGGGACCTTCTATGGCTACACCTTC
TRBV2	.	TRBJ2-1	.	CASSEEGAPNNEQFF	TGTGCCAGCAGTGAGGAGGGGGCGCCGAACAATGAGCAGTTCTTC
TRBV3-1	.	TRBJ2-6	.	CASRLRNGANVLTF	TGTGCCAGCAGACTTAGAAACGGGGCCAACGTCCTGACTTTC
TRBV5-1	.	TRBJ2-1	.	CASSIVNEQFF	TGCGCCAGCAGTATCGTGAATGAGCAGTTCTTC
TRBV29-1	.	TRBJ2-5	.	CSVEERRQETQYF	TGCAGCGTTGAAGAACGAAGGCAAGAGACCCAGTACTTC
TRBV20-1	.	TRBJ1-5	TRBD1	CSASSSGGQGSFQGQPQHF	TGCAGTGCTAGTTCCTCGGGGGGACAGGGGTCTTTCCAAGGTCAGCCCCAGCATTTT
TRBV6-5	.	TRBJ2-7	.	CASRYSGDYEQYF	TGTGCCAGCAGGTACTCGGGGGATTACGAGCAGTACTTC
TRBV7-9	.	TRBJ1-1	.	CASSRRGRGLMNTEAFF	TGTGCCAGCAGCCGCCGCGGCAGGGGCCTGATGAACACTGAAGCTTTCTTT
TRBV19	.	TRBJ2-5	.	CASRTGSETQYF	TGTGCCAGTAGGACGGGATCCGAGACCCAGTACTTC
TRBV29-1	.	TRBJ1-1	.	CSSSRNTEAFF	TGCAGCTCCTCACGTAACACTGAAGCTTTCTTT
TRBV23-1	.	TRBJ2-1	TRBD2	CASSVLAGTYNEQFF	TGCGCCAGCAGCGTGCTAGCGGGGACCTACAATGAGCAGTTCTTC
TRBV29-1	.	TRBJ1-1	TRBD1	CSVLTGSLNTEAFF	TGCAGCGTTCTGACAGGGTCCCTGAACACTGAAGCTTTCTTT
TRBV7-2	.	TRBJ2-7	.	CASSLSPGANYEQYF	TGTGCCAGCAGCTTATCCCCGGGCGCGAACTACGAGCAGTACTTC
TRBV11-2	.	TRBJ2-7	TRBD1	CASSRRDRDNEQYF	TGTGCCAGCAGCCGCCGGGACAGGGACAACGAGCAGTACTTC
TRBV5-1	.	TRBJ1-1	.	CASSLETNTEAFF	TGCGCCAGCAGCTTAGAGACGAACACTGAAGCTTTCTTT
TRBV2	few	TRBJ2-7	.	CASSDRGHEQYF	TGTGCCAGCAGTGATCGGGGTCACGAGCAGTACTTC
TRBV2	once	TRBJ2-3	TRBD2	CASSEGLAGIDTQYF	TGTGCCAGCAGTGAAGGACTAGCGGGAATCGATACGCAGTATTTT
TRBV29-1	.	TRBJ2-1	TRBD2	CSMGTSAYNEQFF	TGCAGCATGGGGACTAGCGCTTACAATGAGCAGTTCTTC